These 18 T cell receptor beta chains were all obtained from the same sample, sequenced in a study of quantifying T cell responses using KT2 cells. For the study at large: TCR alpha and beta constant-region primers primed reverse transcription of RNA.

An oligo carrying a UMI was ligated to the cDNA 3' end. The first PCR ran 3 to 5 cycles with an equimolar RC1.1 and RC1.2 beta primer mix. TCRdb re-derived calls from the UMI-ligation and nested PCR reads in MiXCR, one entry per CDR3 protein. The data contain about 33,000 distinct CDR3 sequences, 10% of them seen just once; the ten biggest clones take up about a tenth. The sequenced sample was PBMCs spiked with cells of the T cell clone KT2. The receptors originated from a human donor.

The chain is built from TRBV4-2 and TRBJ2-3; 9 bases fit TRBD2. After removal of 0 bases from V and 2 bases from J, the junction contained 15 bases not matched to a gene. CDR1 is LGHNA and CDR2 is YNFKEQ in the germline V gene. This CDR3 is built from 20 residues. This chain's CDR3 is CASSQEASSPAGGLTDTQYF. Written as DNA, the CDR3 is TGTGCCAGCAGCCAAGAAGCGTCAAGCCCAGCGGGAGGCCTCACAGATACGCAGTATTTT.

This clonotype has a count of ten or more. The rearrangement joins TRBV6-2 or TRBV6-3 to TRBJ1-1; 7 bases map to TRBD1. CDR3 length: 14 amino acids. Per germline, CDR1 MNHEY and CDR2 SVGEGT. Trimming cost V 6 bases and J 6 bases; bases outside gene matches: 10. The CDR3 region has the DNA TGTGCCAGCAGATATCAGGGGGGTATCGCTGAAGCTTTCTTT. It translates to CASRYQGGIAEAFF.

This clonotype has only a few counts. The V and J genes are TRBV6-6 and TRBJ2-3, with 11 bases identical to TRBD1. Trimming cost V 0 bases and J 3 bases; bases outside gene matches: 2. This CDR3 has 16 amino acids. Germline values: CDR1 MNHNY, CDR2 SVGAGI (reference sequence). The CDR3 spells CASSYSGTGGTDTQYF. The CDR3 coding sequence is TGTGCCAGCAGTTACTCGGGGACAGGGGGGACAGATACGCAGTATTTT.

The chain joins TRBV7-9 to TRBJ2-1; 8 bases match TRBD2. The CDR3 consists of 17 residues. V shed 5 bases and J 5 bases; nucleotides not matched to a gene: 14. CDR1 and CDR2 from the germline V gene are SEHNR and FQNEAQ (reference sequence). The CDR3 loop reads CASSTLFREGLNNEQFF. DNA for the CDR3: TGTGCCAGCAGCACGCTATTCCGGGAGGGCCTCAACAATGAGCAGTTCTTC.

This clonotype was detected only a few times. The gene calls are TRBV2 and TRBJ1-6, with a weak D call TRBD1 (6 bases). The CDR3 covers 14 residues. Germline CDR1 SNHLY, CDR2 FYNNEI. The CDR3 DNA reads as TGTGCGGGGATGGCAGGGGTCCGCAATTCACCCCTCCACTTT. It specifies CAGMAGVRNSPLHF.

The V gene is TRBV6-5, the J gene TRBJ1-1; weak D call: TRBD1 (5 bases). This CDR3 spans 15 amino acids. Trimming pared 6 bases from V and 1 base from J, leaving 15 bases between. Germline CDR1 and CDR2: MNHEY and SVGAGI. The CDR3 DNA follows: TGTGCCAGCAGACCCGCCGGACACCCGAACACTGAAGCTTTCTTT. Translating it yields CASRPAGHPNTEAFF.

CDR3 protein: CASSTLTSGRSGELFF. The DNA of the CDR3 is TGTGCCAGCAGTACCCTGACTAGCGGGAGGTCCGGGGAGCTGTTTTTT. J is TRBJ2-2 and V is TRBV6-2 or TRBV6-3; 13 bases agree with TRBD2. CDR3 length equals 16 residues. V lost 5 bases to trimming and J lost 6 bases; unmatched junction nucleotides: 6. Per germline, CDR1 MNHEY and CDR2 SVGEGT.

This clonotype has ten or more counts. The rearrangement joins TRBV7-2 to TRBJ2-1, with D unresolved. This CDR3 is built from 13 residues. CDR1 is SGHTA and CDR2 is FQGNSA in the germline V gene. The ends were cut back, 4 bases at V and 0 bases at J, with 4 bases in the middle. The CDR3 spells CASSSSSYNEQFF. DNA for the CDR3: TGTGCCAGCAGCTCTAGCTCCTACAATGAGCAGTTCTTC. The entire variable domain, with the rest obtained from reference TRBV7-2 and TRBJ2-1, is as follows: GAGVSQSPSNKVTEKGKDVELRCDPISGHTALYWYRQSLGQGLEFLIYFQGNSAPDKSGLPSDRFSAERTGGSVSTLTIQRTQQEDSAVYLCASSSSSYNEQFFGPGTRLTVL.

Ten or more counts support this clonotype. The chain joins TRBV7-6 to TRBJ2-3; D is unresolved. The germline V and J ends were trimmed by 1 base and 2 bases, with 7 bases remaining between them. Germline-derived CDR1 and CDR2 are SGHVS and FNYEAQ. The CDR3 is made up of 14 amino acids. CDR3 sequence reads: CASSLGSHTDTQYF. In nucleotides, the CDR3 is TGTGCCAGCAGCTTAGGCAGCCACACAGATACGCAGTATTTT.

This clonotype has ten or more counts. The chain is built from TRBV5-1 and TRBJ1-3, with D unclear. Trimming stripped 3 bases from V and 0 bases from J, with 10 bases between. This CDR3 region has 15 residues. The V gene's germline CDR1 is SGHRS and CDR2 YFSETQ. This chain's CDR3 is CASSSGGNSGNTIYF. CDR3 nucleotides: TGCGCCAGCAGCTCCGGCGGGAACTCTGGAAACACCATATATTTT.

The V and J genes are TRBV6-4 and TRBJ2-3; no definite D call. V lost 2 bases to trimming and J lost 2 bases, with 8 bases between them. Germline V gene data show CDR1 as MRHNA and CDR2 as SNTAGT. This CDR3 contains 14 residues. The CDR3 is CASSDGPHTDTQYF. The CDR3 nucleotides are TGTGCCAGCAGTGACGGGCCACACACAGATACGCAGTATTTT.

This clonotype was observed a few times. The CDR3 reads CASSLAGQKEYGYTF. Here the CDR3 DNA reads TGTGCCAGCAGCTTAGCTGGACAGAAAGAGTATGGCTACACCTTC. The chain links TRBV7-9 to TRBJ1-2; TRBD1 is a possible D gene (6 bases). CDR3 size: 15 residues. Germline CDR1 SEHNR, CDR2 FQNEAQ (reference sequence). Trimming took off 0 bases at V and 5 bases at J, with 13 bases between the two ends.

Within the sample, this clonotype is medium-sized. Compared with germline, one end of the junction differs, possibly owing to a read error. The chain is built from TRBV12-3 or TRBV12-4 and TRBJ1-5; D might be TRBD1 (6 bases). The CDR3 is 17 amino acids. The CDR3 sequence is CASSLGGGRGGNQPQHF. DNA for the CDR3: TGTGCCAGCAGCTTAGGTGGTGGCAGGGGCGGGAATCAGCCCCAGCATTTT.

The chain couples TRBV12-3 or TRBV12-4 to TRBJ2-7, with a weak D call TRBD2 (5 bases). Trimming left V 1 base short and J 4 bases short, with 11 bases between. The CDR3 runs 14 residues. The CDR3 coding sequence is TGTGCCAGCAGTTTAGGAGGGTCCTCGTACGAGCAGTACTTC. Protein: CASSLGGSSYEQYF.

The gene calls are TRBV6-1 and TRBJ1-5; D not certain. The CDR3 is 15 amino acids. The germline V gene has CDR1 MNHNS and CDR2 SASEGT. V was shortened by 0 bases and J by 5 bases, with 11 bases between the two germline ends. CDR3 amino acids: CASSEALAVDQPQHF. The CDR3, as DNA: TGTGCCAGCAGTGAAGCGTTAGCAGTAGATCAGCCCCAGCATTTT.

This chain uses TRBV2 with TRBJ1-2, with a tentative D call TRBD1 (5 bases). The V end lost 6 bases, the J end lost 4 bases, and 12 bases lay between the germline ends. In germline, CDR1 is SNHLY, CDR2 FYNNEI. This CDR3 region has 13 residues. CDR3 nucleotides: TGTGCCAGCAGCCCGGACATATCCTATGGCTACACCTTC. As protein: CASSPDISYGYTF.

This clonotype appeared many times. The chain combines TRBV30 with TRBJ1-1; maybe TRBD1 (6 bases). Germline CDR1 is GTSNPN and CDR2 is SVGIG (reference sequence). CDR3 size: 13 residues. Trimming cost V 2 bases and J 5 bases, with 12 bases left between them. The CDR3 DNA reads TGTGCCTGGAGTAAAGGGGGGGGAACTGAAGCTTTCTTT. It yields the protein CAWSKGGGTEAFF.

The CDR3 DNA sequence: TGTGCCAGCGCCTGGGACAGGGTATCAGATACGCAGTATTTT. It specifies CASAWDRVSDTQYF. The gene calls are TRBV2 and TRBJ2-3, with TRBD1 identical over 9 bases. The V gene's germline CDR1 is SNHLY and CDR2 FYNNEI. There are 14 residues in the CDR3. V was pared by 8 bases and J by 4 bases, with 7 bases of the junction left unmatched.